This is a list of T cell receptor beta chains from one sample in a study of T-cell memory formation after mild COVID-19. TCRdb analysed the 5' RACE reads with MiXCR anew, one entry per CDR3 protein. The data hold hundreds of thousands of distinct CDR3 sequences, with approximately 15% observed a single time. The sequencing sample was made of PBMCs or a T cell subset sorted from them (not recorded which). The receptors here all came from a young man who had mild COVID-19 (a few samples of this study predate the infection). Cell type and time point are not known. Both conserved end residues are part of each CDR3. The D gene is left open where the match is weak. Only part of the rows carry a size: once, few, many, or a class if the clone is expanded.

D gene: -; V gene: TRBV6-5; J gene: TRBJ1-2; clone size: few; CDR3 protein: CASSPTGVYGYTF; CDR3 DNA: TGTGCCAGCAGTCCTACAGGAGTCTATGGCTACACCTTC
D gene: -; V gene: TRBV28; J gene: TRBJ1-1; clone size: few; CDR3 protein: CASSSLDRSFPAFF; CDR3 DNA: TGTGCCAGCAGTTCTCTTGACAGGTCCTTCCCAGCTTTCTTT
D gene: -; V gene: TRBV4-2; J gene: TRBJ1-5; clone size: once; CDR3 protein: CASSQDWNSNQPQHF; CDR3 DNA: TGTGCCAGCAGCCAAGATTGGAATAGCAATCAGCCCCAGCATTTT
D gene: -; V gene: TRBV6-5; J gene: TRBJ1-2; clone size: few; CDR3 protein: CASSSGTGNVGYTF; CDR3 DNA: TGTGCCAGCAGTTCCGGGACGGGCAATGTTGGCTACACCTTC
D gene: -; V gene: TRBV4-2; J gene: TRBJ2-1; clone size: few; CDR3 protein: CASSQDRERAEQFF; CDR3 DNA: TGTGCCAGCAGCCAAGATCGGGAGCGGGCTGAGCAGTTCTTC
D gene: -; V gene: TRBV20-1; J gene: TRBJ1-4; clone size: -; CDR3 protein: CSAQGYGNEKLFF; CDR3 DNA: TGCAGTGCCCAAGGATACGGGAATGAAAAACTGTTTTTT
D gene: -; V gene: TRBV6-6; J gene: TRBJ2-1; clone size: -; CDR3 protein: CASIGWGLSNEQFF; CDR3 DNA: TGTGCCAGCATTGGGTGGGGGCTATCCAATGAGCAGTTCTTC
D gene: -; V gene: TRBV20-1; J gene: TRBJ2-3; clone size: many; CDR3 protein: CSARDRGRSPDTQYF; CDR3 DNA: TGCAGTGCTAGAGATCGGGGCCGGAGTCCAGATACGCAGTATTTT
D gene: -; V gene: TRBV20-1; J gene: TRBJ2-4; clone size: -; CDR3 protein: CSARDQGGVGGNIQYF; CDR3 DNA: TGCAGTGCTAGAGATCAGGGTGGTGTAGGGGGAAACATTCAGTACTTC
D gene: -; V gene: TRBV28; J gene: TRBJ1-2; clone size: -; CDR3 protein: CASSLSFEGSYGYTF; CDR3 DNA: TGTGCCAGCAGTTTATCATTCGAGGGTTCCTATGGCTACACCTTC
D gene: -; V gene: TRBV5-4; J gene: TRBJ1-2; clone size: many; CDR3 protein: CASSLSQSYGYTF; CDR3 DNA: TGTGCCAGCAGCTTGTCCCAGAGCTATGGCTACACCTTC
D gene: -; V gene: TRBV4-3; J gene: TRBJ2-3; clone size: few; CDR3 protein: CASSHLGGQDTQYF; CDR3 DNA: TGCGCCAGCAGCCATTTGGGGGGCCAAGATACGCAGTATTTT
D gene: -; V gene: TRBV12-3/TRBV12-4; J gene: TRBJ2-3; clone size: -; CDR3 protein: CASSFDRGTQYF; CDR3 DNA: TGTGCCAGCAGTTTCGACAGAGGTACGCAGTATTTT
D gene: -; V gene: TRBV19; J gene: TRBJ2-1; clone size: -; CDR3 protein: CASSPQGGGEQFF; CDR3 DNA: TGTGCCAGTAGCCCCCAGGGGGGGGGGGAGCAGTTCTTC
D gene: TRBD1; V gene: TRBV7-9; J gene: TRBJ1-1; clone size: few; CDR3 protein: CASSLFDRANTEAFF; CDR3 DNA: TGTGCCAGCAGTTTATTTGACAGGGCGAACACTGAAGCTTTCTTT
D gene: -; V gene: TRBV7-9; J gene: TRBJ1-2; clone size: few; CDR3 protein: CASSLGGDYAGTF; CDR3 DNA: TGTGCCAGCAGCTTGGGGGGCGACTATGCTGGGACCTTC
D gene: TRBD2; V gene: TRBV20-1; J gene: TRBJ2-5; clone size: -; CDR3 protein: CSASGLDQETQYF; CDR3 DNA: TGCAGTGCTAGCGGACTAGACCAAGAGACCCAGTACTTC
D gene: -; V gene: TRBV6-1; J gene: TRBJ1-5; clone size: -; CDR3 protein: CASNQLASGGNQPQHF; CDR3 DNA: TGTGCCAGCAACCAATTAGCGTCGGGGGGAAATCAGCCCCAGCATTTT
D gene: -; V gene: TRBV6-2/TRBV6-3; J gene: TRBJ1-6; clone size: -; CDR3 protein: CASSWATGHLYNSPLHF; CDR3 DNA: TGTGCCAGCAGTTGGGCGACCGGACACTTATATAATTCACCCCTCCACTTT
D gene: TRBD1; V gene: TRBV29-1; J gene: TRBJ1-5; clone size: -; CDR3 protein: CSVAGGDSEPQHF; CDR3 DNA: TGCAGCGTTGCAGGGGGCGACTCGGAGCCCCAGCATTTT
D gene: -; V gene: TRBV3-1; J gene: TRBJ2-1; clone size: few; CDR3 protein: CASSQGNGNEQFF; CDR3 DNA: TGTGCCAGCAGCCAAGGGAACGGGAATGAGCAGTTCTTC
D gene: -; V gene: TRBV7-7; J gene: TRBJ2-1; clone size: -; CDR3 protein: CASSLDGTHRNEQFF; CDR3 DNA: TGTGCCAGCAGCTTAGACGGGACTCATCGCAATGAGCAGTTCTTC
D gene: -; V gene: TRBV12-3/TRBV12-4; J gene: TRBJ2-5; clone size: many; CDR3 protein: CASSRDWRTQYF; CDR3 DNA: TGTGCCAGCAGTCGGGACTGGAGGACCCAGTACTTC
D gene: -; V gene: TRBV28; J gene: TRBJ1-1; clone size: -; CDR3 protein: CASHSGALEAFF; CDR3 DNA: TGTGCCAGCCATTCCGGGGCACTTGAAGCTTTCTTT
D gene: -; V gene: TRBV7-6; J gene: TRBJ1-6; clone size: few; CDR3 protein: CASRGNLYNSPLHF; CDR3 DNA: TGTGCAAGCAGGGGTAACCTCTATAATTCACCCCTCCACTTT
D gene: -; V gene: TRBV12-3/TRBV12-4; J gene: TRBJ2-1; clone size: few; CDR3 protein: CASRSDHSSYNEQFF; CDR3 DNA: TGTGCCAGCAGATCCGACCATAGCTCCTACAATGAGCAGTTCTTC
D gene: -; V gene: TRBV7-9; J gene: TRBJ2-3; clone size: few; CDR3 protein: CASRKLDTQYF; CDR3 DNA: TGTGCCAGCAGGAAGCTGGATACGCAGTATTTT
D gene: -; V gene: TRBV18; J gene: TRBJ1-1; clone size: -; CDR3 protein: CASSPIGGVGTEAFF; CDR3 DNA: TGTGCCAGCTCACCAATTGGGGGGGTCGGCACTGAAGCTTTCTTT
D gene: -; V gene: TRBV6-6; J gene: TRBJ1-5; clone size: -; CDR3 protein: CASSPGVGPQHF; CDR3 DNA: TGTGCCAGCAGTCCAGGGGTAGGTCCCCAGCATTTT
D gene: TRBD2; V gene: TRBV7-2; J gene: TRBJ2-5; clone size: -; CDR3 protein: CASSWALAGADQETQYF; CDR3 DNA: TGTGCCAGCAGCTGGGCCCTAGCGGGGGCAGACCAAGAGACCCAGTACTTC
D gene: -; V gene: TRBV7-9; J gene: TRBJ1-1; clone size: -; CDR3 protein: CASSFRATEAFF; CDR3 DNA: TGTGCCAGCAGCTTTCGGGCCACTGAAGCTTTCTTT
D gene: TRBD1; V gene: TRBV7-6; J gene: TRBJ2-7; clone size: -; CDR3 protein: CASSLGMGQGYEQYF; CDR3 DNA: TGTGCCAGCAGCTTAGGCATGGGACAGGGGTACGAGCAGTACTTC
D gene: TRBD2; V gene: TRBV7-2; J gene: TRBJ2-7; clone size: -; CDR3 protein: CASSGPQLAGPAYEQYF; CDR3 DNA: TGTGCCAGCAGCGGGCCCCAACTAGCGGGGCCCGCCTACGAGCAGTACTTC
D gene: TRBD1; V gene: TRBV12-3/TRBV12-4; J gene: TRBJ1-2; clone size: -; CDR3 protein: CASSGTGLYYGYTF; CDR3 DNA: TGTGCCAGCAGTGGGACAGGGCTTTACTATGGCTACACCTTC
D gene: -; V gene: TRBV6-1; J gene: TRBJ2-5; clone size: -; CDR3 protein: CASTPGGHRETQYF; CDR3 DNA: TGTGCCAGCACCCCCGGTGGGCATAGAGAGACCCAGTACTTC
D gene: TRBD2; V gene: TRBV4-1; J gene: TRBJ2-3; clone size: -; CDR3 protein: CASSRPGLAVADTQYF; CDR3 DNA: TGCGCCAGCAGCCGGCCCGGACTAGCGGTCGCAGATACGCAGTATTTT
D gene: -; V gene: TRBV20-1; J gene: TRBJ1-2; clone size: -; CDR3 protein: CSARTSGRMFYGYTF; CDR3 DNA: TGCAGTGCTCGAACGTCGGGACGGATGTTCTATGGCTACACCTTC
D gene: -; V gene: TRBV7-2; J gene: TRBJ1-1; clone size: -; CDR3 protein: CASSLPYREAFF; CDR3 DNA: TGTGCCAGCAGCTTACCTTACAGGGAAGCTTTCTTT
D gene: -; V gene: TRBV6-2/TRBV6-3; J gene: TRBJ2-7; clone size: -; CDR3 protein: CASSPPGGHSYEQYF; CDR3 DNA: TGTGCCAGCAGCCCCCCCGGGGGGCACTCCTACGAGCAGTACTTC
D gene: -; V gene: TRBV4-3; J gene: TRBJ2-2; clone size: -; CDR3 protein: CASSQESLATTGELFF; CDR3 DNA: TGCGCCAGCAGCCAAGAGTCGTTAGCAACGACCGGGGAGCTGTTTTTT
D gene: -; V gene: TRBV9; J gene: TRBJ2-1; clone size: few; CDR3 protein: CASSEGDGLGTMQGQFF; CDR3 DNA: TGTGCCAGCAGCGAGGGGGACGGACTGGGTACAATGCAAGGGCAGTTCTTC
D gene: -; V gene: TRBV6-6; J gene: TRBJ1-5; clone size: -; CDR3 protein: CATIRGVSNQPQHF; CDR3 DNA: TGTGCCACCATCAGGGGCGTGAGCAATCAGCCCCAGCATTTT
D gene: TRBD2; V gene: TRBV7-7; J gene: TRBJ2-1; clone size: many; CDR3 protein: CASSILAGGYNEQFF; CDR3 DNA: TGTGCTAGCAGCATACTAGCGGGGGGGTACAATGAGCAGTTCTTC
D gene: TRBD1; V gene: TRBV10-3; J gene: TRBJ1-1; clone size: few; CDR3 protein: CATSTGKSEAFF; CDR3 DNA: TGTGCCACGTCGACAGGGAAGAGTGAAGCTTTCTTT
D gene: -; V gene: TRBV29-1; J gene: TRBJ1-4; clone size: few; CDR3 protein: CSVQGFNEKLFF; CDR3 DNA: TGCAGCGTTCAGGGGTTTAATGAAAAACTGTTTTTT
D gene: -; V gene: TRBV9; J gene: TRBJ1-1; clone size: -; CDR3 protein: CASSYNPGTEAFF; CDR3 DNA: TGTGCCAGCAGCTACAACCCCGGGACAGAAGCTTTCTTT
D gene: -; V gene: TRBV7-6; J gene: TRBJ2-4; clone size: few; CDR3 protein: CASSLESGNTVAKNIQYF; CDR3 DNA: TGTGCCAGCAGCTTAGAATCAGGAAATACAGTAGCCAAAAACATTCAGTACTTC